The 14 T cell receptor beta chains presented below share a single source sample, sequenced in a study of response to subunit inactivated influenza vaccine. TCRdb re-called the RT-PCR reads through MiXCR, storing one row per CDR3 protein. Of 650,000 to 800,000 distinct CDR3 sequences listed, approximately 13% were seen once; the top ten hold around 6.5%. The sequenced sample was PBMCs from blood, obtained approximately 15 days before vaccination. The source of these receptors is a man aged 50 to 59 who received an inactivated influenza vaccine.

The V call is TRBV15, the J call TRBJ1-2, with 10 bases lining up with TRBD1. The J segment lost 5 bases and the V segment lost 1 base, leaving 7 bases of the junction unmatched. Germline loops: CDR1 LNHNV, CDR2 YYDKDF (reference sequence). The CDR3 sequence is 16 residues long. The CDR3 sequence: CATSRVTGGAKYGYTF. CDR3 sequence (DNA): TGTGCCACCAGCAGAGTGACAGGGGGCGCGAAGTATGGCTACACCTTC.

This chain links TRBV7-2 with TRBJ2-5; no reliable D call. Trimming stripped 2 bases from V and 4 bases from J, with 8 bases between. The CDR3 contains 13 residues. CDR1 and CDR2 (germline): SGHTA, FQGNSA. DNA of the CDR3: TGTGCCAGCAGCTTAAGGCTAAGAGAGACCCAGTACTTC. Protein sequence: CASSLRLRETQYF.

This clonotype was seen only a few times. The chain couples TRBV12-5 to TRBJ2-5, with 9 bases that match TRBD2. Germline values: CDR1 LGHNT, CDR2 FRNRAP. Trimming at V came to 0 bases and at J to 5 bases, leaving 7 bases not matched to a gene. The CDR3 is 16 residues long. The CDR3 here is CASGLVSGSRMETQYF. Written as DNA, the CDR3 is TGTGCTAGTGGTTTGGTTAGCGGGAGTAGGATGGAGACCCAGTACTTC.

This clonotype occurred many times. CDR3 in amino acids: CSAGSIQSGNTIYF. CDR3 nucleotide sequence: TGCAGTGCTGGCTCCATTCAGTCAGGAAACACCATATATTTT. The chain employs TRBV20-1 and TRBJ1-3; D gene ambiguous. Trimming took off 5 bases at V and 4 bases at J, with 15 bases between the two ends. Germline V gene lookup returns CDR1 DFQATT and CDR2 SNEGSKA (reference sequence). This CDR3 comprises 14 residues.

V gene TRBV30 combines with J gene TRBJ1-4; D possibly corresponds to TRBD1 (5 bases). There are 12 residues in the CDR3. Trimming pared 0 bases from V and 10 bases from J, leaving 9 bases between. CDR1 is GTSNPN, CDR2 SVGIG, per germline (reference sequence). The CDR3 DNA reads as TGTGCCTGGAGTGTTAGCGGGGGAAAACTGTTTTTT. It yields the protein CAWSVSGGKLFF.

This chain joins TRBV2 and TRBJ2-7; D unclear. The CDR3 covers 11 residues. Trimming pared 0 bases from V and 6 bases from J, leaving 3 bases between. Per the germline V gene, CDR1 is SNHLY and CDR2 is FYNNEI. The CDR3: CASSEASEQYF. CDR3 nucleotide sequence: TGTGCCAGCAGTGAAGCTAGCGAGCAGTACTTC. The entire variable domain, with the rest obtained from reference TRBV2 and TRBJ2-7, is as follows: EPEVTQTPSHQVTQMGQEVILRCVPISNHLYFYWYRQILGQKVEFLVSFYNNEISEKSEIFDDQFSVERPDGSNFTLKIRSTKLEDSAMYFCASSEASEQYFGPGTRLTVT.

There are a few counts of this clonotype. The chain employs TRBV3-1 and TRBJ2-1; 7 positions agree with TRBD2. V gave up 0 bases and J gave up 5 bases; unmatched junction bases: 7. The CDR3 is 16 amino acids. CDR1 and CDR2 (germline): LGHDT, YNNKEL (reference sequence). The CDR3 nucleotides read TGTGCCAGCAGCCAAGATACCGGACTAGGGGACAATGAGCAGTTCTTC. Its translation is CASSQDTGLGDNEQFF.

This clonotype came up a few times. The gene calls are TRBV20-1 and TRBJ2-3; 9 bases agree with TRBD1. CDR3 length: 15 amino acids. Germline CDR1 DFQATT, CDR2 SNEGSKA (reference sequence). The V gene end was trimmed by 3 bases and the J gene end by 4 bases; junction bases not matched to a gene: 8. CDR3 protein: CSASPRQGVSDTQYF. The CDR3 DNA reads TGCAGTGCTAGCCCCCGACAGGGGGTATCAGATACGCAGTATTTT.

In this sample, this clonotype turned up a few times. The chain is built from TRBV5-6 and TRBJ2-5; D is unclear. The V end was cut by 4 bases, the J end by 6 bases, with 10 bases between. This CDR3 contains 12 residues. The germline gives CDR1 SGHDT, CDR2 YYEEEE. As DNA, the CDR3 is TGTGCCAGCAGCATCAGTTTTCAGACCCAGTACTTC. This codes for CASSISFQTQYF.

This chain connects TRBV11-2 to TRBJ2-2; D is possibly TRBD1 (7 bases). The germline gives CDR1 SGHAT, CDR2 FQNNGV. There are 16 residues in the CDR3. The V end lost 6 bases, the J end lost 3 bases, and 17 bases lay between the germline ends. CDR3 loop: CASRFRQGGDTGELFF. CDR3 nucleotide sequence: TGTGCCAGCAGGTTTAGACAGGGCGGGGACACCGGGGAGCTGTTTTTT.

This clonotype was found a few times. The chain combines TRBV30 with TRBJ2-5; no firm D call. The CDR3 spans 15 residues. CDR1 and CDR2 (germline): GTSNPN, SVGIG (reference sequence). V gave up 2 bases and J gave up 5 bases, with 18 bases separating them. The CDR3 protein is CAWSTQGRLGETQYF. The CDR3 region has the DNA TGTGCCTGGAGTACTCAAGGACGCCTGGGGGAGACCCAGTACTTC.

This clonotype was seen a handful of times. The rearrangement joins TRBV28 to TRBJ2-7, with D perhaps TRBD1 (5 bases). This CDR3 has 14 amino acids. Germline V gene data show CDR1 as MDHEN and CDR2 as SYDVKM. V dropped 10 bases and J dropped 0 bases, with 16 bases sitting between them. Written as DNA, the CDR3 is TGTGCCACCCTTAAGGGGCTGCTCTCCTACGAGCAGTACTTC. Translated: CATLKGLLSYEQYF. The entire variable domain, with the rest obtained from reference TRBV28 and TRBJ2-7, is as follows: DVKVTQSSRYLVKRTGEKVFLECVQDMDHENMFWYRQDPGLGLRLIYFSYDVKMKEKGDIPEGYSVSREKKERFSLILESASTNQTSMYLCATLKGLLSYEQYFGPGTRLTVT.

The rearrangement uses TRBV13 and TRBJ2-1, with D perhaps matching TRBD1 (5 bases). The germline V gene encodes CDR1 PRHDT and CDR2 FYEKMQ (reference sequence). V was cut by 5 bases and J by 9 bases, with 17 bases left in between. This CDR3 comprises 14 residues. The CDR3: CASSHRRTRLEQFF. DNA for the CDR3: TGTGCCAGCAGCCACCGACGGACAAGGCTTGAGCAGTTCTTC.

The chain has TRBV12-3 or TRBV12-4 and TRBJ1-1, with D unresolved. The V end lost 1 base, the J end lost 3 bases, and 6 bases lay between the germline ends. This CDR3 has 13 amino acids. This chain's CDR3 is CASSLVWDTEAFF. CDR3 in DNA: TGTGCCAGCAGTTTAGTCTGGGACACTGAAGCTTTCTTT.